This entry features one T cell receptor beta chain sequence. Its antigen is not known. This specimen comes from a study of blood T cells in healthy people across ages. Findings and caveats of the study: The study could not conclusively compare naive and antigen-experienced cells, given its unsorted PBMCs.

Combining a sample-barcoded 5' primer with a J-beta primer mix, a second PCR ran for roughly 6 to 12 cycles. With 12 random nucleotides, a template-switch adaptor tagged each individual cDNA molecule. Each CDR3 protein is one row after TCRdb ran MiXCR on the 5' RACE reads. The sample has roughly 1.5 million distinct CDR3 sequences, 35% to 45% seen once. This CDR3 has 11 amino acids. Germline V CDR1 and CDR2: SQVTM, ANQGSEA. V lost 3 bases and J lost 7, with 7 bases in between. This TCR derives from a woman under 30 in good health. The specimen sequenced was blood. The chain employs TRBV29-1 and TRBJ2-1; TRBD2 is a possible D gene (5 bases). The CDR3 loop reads CSVDSGNEQFF. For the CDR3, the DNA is TGCAGCGTTGACTCGGGGAATGAGCAGTTCTTC.